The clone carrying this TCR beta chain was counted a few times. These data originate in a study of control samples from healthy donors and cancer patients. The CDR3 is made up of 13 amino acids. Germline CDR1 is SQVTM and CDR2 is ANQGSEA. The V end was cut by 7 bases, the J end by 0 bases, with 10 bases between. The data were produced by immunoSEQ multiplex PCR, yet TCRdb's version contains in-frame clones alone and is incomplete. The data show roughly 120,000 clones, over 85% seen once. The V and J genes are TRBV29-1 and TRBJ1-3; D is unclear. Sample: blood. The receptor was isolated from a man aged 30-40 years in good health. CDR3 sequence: CSALSRSGNTIYF. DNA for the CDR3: TGCAGCGCCCTAAGCCGCTCTGGAAACACCATATATTTT. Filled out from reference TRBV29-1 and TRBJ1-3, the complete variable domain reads SAVISQKPSRDICQRGTSLTIQCQVDSQVTMMFWYRQQPGQSLTLIATANQGSEATYESGFVIDKFPISRPNLTFSTLTVSNMSPEDSSIYLCSALSRSGNTIYFGEGSWLTVV.